The 20 T cell receptor beta chains in this list originate from one sample, sequenced in a study of beta chain features in type 1 diabetes. Expressed TCRB transcripts were sequenced because the entire RNA isolate underwent reverse transcription. Clones were sequenced by immunoSEQ multiplex PCR, and TCRdb holds only the in-frame ones, with some missing. The sample lists fewer than 400,000 clones, around 8% occurring once. Sequenced material: central memory CD4+ T cells from blood. These receptors were collected from a woman aged 18-29 years in good health.

V is TRBV4-3 and J is TRBJ2-2; D ambiguous. V lost 0 bases and J 8 bases, leaving 16 bases between the germline ends. The CDR3 spans 16 residues. Per the germline V gene, CDR1 is LGHNA and CDR2 is YSLEER. For the CDR3, the DNA is TGCGCCAGCAGCCAAGAGTTAGGGCTTCAGGCGGGGGAGCTGTTTTTT. Translated, it gives CASSQELGLQAGELFF.

In this sample, this clone turned up a few times. The rearrangement uses TRBV19 and TRBJ2-1; D may be TRBD2 (6 bases). Trimming stripped 5 bases from V and 3 bases from J, with 8 bases between. Per the germline V gene, CDR1 is LNHDA and CDR2 is SQIVND (reference sequence). The CDR3 has 13 amino acids. The CDR3 DNA sequence: TGTGCCAGTAGTCCGCGGGACTACAATGAGCAGTTCTTC. Amino acids: CASSPRDYNEQFF.

The V call is TRBV19, the J call TRBJ2-2; 8 nucleotides agree with TRBD2. V shed 3 bases and J 6 bases; nucleotides not matched to a gene: 6. Germline V CDR1 and CDR2: LNHDA, SQIVND (reference sequence). This CDR3 is 15 amino acids long. The CDR3 coding sequence is TGTGCCAGTAGTATGCTAGCGGGTAGCGCCGGGGAGCTGTTTTTT. Encoded protein: CASSMLAGSAGELFF.

The chain uses TRBV7-2 and TRBJ2-1; 8 bases map to TRBD2. The CDR3 spans 15 residues. Per the germline V gene, CDR1 is SGHTA and CDR2 is FQGNSA. V lost 5 bases, J lost 6 bases, and 9 bases stayed unmatched. DNA for the CDR3: TGTGCCAGCAGCCCCCGGGCGGGAGGACGCAATGAGCAGTTCTTC. Translating gives CASSPRAGGRNEQFF.

The chain uses TRBV7-9 and TRBJ2-5; D ambiguous. From germline, CDR1 is SEHNR and CDR2 FQNEAQ (reference sequence). The CDR3 length is 14 residues. The V end was cut by 5 bases, the J end by 5 bases, with 15 bases between. CDR3 loop: CASSDPRRLETQYF. CDR3 DNA sequence: TGTGCCAGCAGCGATCCGCGTCGGCTCGAGACCCAGTACTTC.

A few counts support this clone. The rearrangement joins TRBV19 to TRBJ2-2, with D maybe TRBD1 (5 bases). CDR3 length: 15 residues. Trimming shortened V by 1 base and J by 6 bases, and 12 bases separated the two germline ends. CDR1 and CDR2 from the germline V gene are LNHDA and SQIVND (reference sequence). This chain's CDR3 is CASSIGARVAGELFF. The DNA of the CDR3 is TGTGCCAGTAGTATAGGGGCCAGGGTGGCCGGGGAGCTGTTTTTT.

This clone has a count of ten or more. The CDR3 coding sequence is TGTGCCATCAGCGGGACTAGCGGGAGCAACGAGCAGTACTTC. Its translation is CAISGTSGSNEQYF. The chain is built from TRBV10-3 and TRBJ2-7; 14 positions agree with TRBD2. This CDR3 is 14 amino acids long. The J segment lost 5 bases and the V segment lost 6 bases, leaving 3 bases of the junction unmatched. Germline lookup yields CDR1 ENHRY and CDR2 SYGVKD.

This clone was seen many times. CDR3 in amino acids: CASRGQGRTGELFF. In DNA form, the CDR3 reads TGTGCCAGCAGGGGACAGGGCCGCACCGGGGAGCTGTTTTTT. The J gene is TRBJ2-2, the V gene TRBV2, with 9 bases matching TRBD1. J was trimmed by 4 bases and V by 6 bases; bases with no gene match: 3. This CDR3 has 14 residues. Germline lookup yields CDR1 SNHLY and CDR2 FYNNEI.

The chain is built from TRBV9 and TRBJ2-2; D gene ambiguous. Per germline, CDR1 SGDLS and CDR2 YYNGEE. V lost 0 bases, J lost 5 bases, and 8 bases lay in between. The CDR3 totals 14 residues. The CDR3 protein is CASSVDPRTGELFF. Here the CDR3 DNA reads TGTGCCAGCAGCGTAGACCCGAGGACCGGGGAGCTGTTTTTT.

This clone was seen more than once but under ten times. The chain has TRBV23-1 and TRBJ2-5; 8 nucleotides agree with TRBD1. TRBV23-1 is an ORF for which the function is uncertain. There are 15 residues in the CDR3. The trim removed 2 bases at V and 5 bases at J, leaving 7 bases unmatched. CDR3 DNA sequence: TGCGCCAGCAGTCAAACCCCAGGGGGCGGTGAGACCCAGTACTTC. Translating gives CASSQTPGGGETQYF.

This clone was observed a handful of times. The chain recombines TRBV7-2 with TRBJ2-1; perhaps TRBD2 as D (5 bases). The germline gives CDR1 SGHTA, CDR2 FQGNSA. The germline V and J ends were trimmed by 5 bases and 0 bases, with 11 bases remaining between them. The CDR3 loop spans 15 amino acids. CDR3: CASSPIANSYNEQFF. For the CDR3, the DNA is TGTGCCAGCAGCCCGATAGCGAACTCCTACAATGAGCAGTTCTTC.

This clone has ten or more counts. This rearrangement joins TRBV4-3 to TRBJ1-2; TRBD1 is a possible D gene (5 bases). V shed 1 base and J shed 8 bases, with 14 bases lying between them. This CDR3 is built from 14 residues. CDR1 and CDR2 from the germline V gene are LGHNA and YSLEER. The CDR3 spells CASSQAAGPSGYTF. CDR3 DNA: TGCGCCAGCAGCCAAGCGGCGGGGCCCTCGGGCTACACCTTC.

This clone was counted only a few times. This sequence joins TRBV7-2 and TRBJ2-3; no clear D gene. The V gene lost 1 base and the J gene lost 2 bases, with 7 bases spanning the gap. The CDR3 runs 14 residues. The germline gives CDR1 SGHTA, CDR2 FQGNSA. The DNA for the CDR3 is TGTGCCAGCAGCTTAGGACCCAACACAGATACGCAGTATTTT. This gives the protein CASSLGPNTDTQYF.

This clone has a handful of counts. This chain links TRBV5-8 with TRBJ2-3; no clear D gene. The CDR3 is 17 amino acids. CDR1 SGHTS and CDR2 YDEGEE come from the germline V gene. V gave up 4 bases and J gave up 2 bases, with 20 bases separating them. The CDR3 sequence is CASSAGPGFGLTDTQYF. The CDR3 DNA sequence: TGTGCCAGCAGCGCAGGTCCGGGCTTTGGGCTCACAGATACGCAGTATTTT.

This chain joins TRBV28 and TRBJ1-1; D unresolved. The germline V gene has CDR1 MDHEN and CDR2 SYDVKM. The CDR3 is 12 residues long. V lost 2 bases, J lost 1 base, and 2 bases lay in between. The CDR3 loop reads CASSLANTEAFF. The CDR3 DNA sequence: TGTGCCAGCAGTTTAGCGAACACTGAAGCTTTCTTT.

This chain uses TRBV27 with TRBJ2-5; no firm D call. Germline lookup yields CDR1 MNHEY and CDR2 SMNVEV (reference sequence). The V end lost 5 bases, the J end lost 5 bases, and 15 bases lay between the germline ends. CDR3 length: 14 residues. The CDR3 sequence is CASSPLRLWETQYF. The CDR3 region has the DNA TGTGCCAGCAGTCCTCTAAGGCTTTGGGAGACCCAGTACTTC.

The chain recombines TRBV7-8 with TRBJ2-7; TRBD2 agrees at 13 bases. Germline V gene lookup returns CDR1 SGHVS and CDR2 FQNEAQ. The CDR3 covers 17 residues. With V trimmed by 5 bases and J by 3 bases, 10 bases remained unmatched. The chain's CDR3 is CASSELAGGLQSYEQYF. The CDR3 nucleotides read TGTGCCAGCAGCGAACTAGCGGGAGGGCTCCAAAGCTACGAGCAGTACTTC.

Only a few counts were recorded for this clone. This chain links TRBV5-1 with TRBJ2-6; D tentatively fits TRBD1 or TRBD2 (5 bases each). Trimming took off 2 bases at V and 0 bases at J, with 12 bases between the two ends. Per the germline V gene, CDR1 is SGHRS and CDR2 is YFSETQ. The CDR3 totals 17 residues. Here the CDR3 reads CASSFSGQTSGANVLTF. The DNA of the CDR3 is TGCGCCAGCAGCTTCTCGGGGCAGACCTCTGGGGCCAACGTCCTGACTTTC.

This clone was counted between two and nine times. The chain couples TRBV4-2 to TRBJ1-4; the D gene is possibly TRBD1 (5 bases). CDR3 length equals 15 residues. The V gene lost 4 bases and the J gene lost 0 bases, with 9 bases spanning the gap. CDR1 is LGHNA and CDR2 is YNFKEQ in the germline V gene. This chain's CDR3 is CASSPWGTTNEKLFF. CDR3 DNA sequence: TGTGCCAGCAGCCCATGGGGCACAACTAATGAAAAACTGTTTTTT.

This clone was found a few times. V is TRBV7-6 and J is TRBJ2-5, with 7 bases matching TRBD1. This CDR3 spans 16 amino acids. Trimming cost V 1 base and J 1 base; bases outside gene matches: 6. Germline V gives CDR1 SGHVS, CDR2 FNYEAQ. This CDR3 reads CASSLVARTGQETQYF. For the CDR3, the DNA is TGTGCCAGCAGCTTAGTGGCCCGGACAGGCCAAGAGACCCAGTACTTC.